These T cell receptor beta chains were read from a single sample in a study of Ad26.COV2.S vaccination and SARS-CoV-2 variants. Here immunoSEQ multiplex PCR was the method, and the copy in TCRdb shows in-frame clones only, minus some. Seen here are roughly 680,000 clones, about 89% observed once, and the top ten hold over 1.3%. The input for sequencing was peripheral blood, taken in a trial of Ad26.COV2.S vaccine versus placebo. These receptors originate from a person aged 18-60 years who received the Ad26.COV2.S COVID-19 vaccine or a placebo. The CDR3 runs from the conserved cysteine through the conserved F or W. D genes are given only for firm matches. Only some rows state a clone size, as once, few, many or a class for expanded clones.

V gene,D gene,clone size,J gene,CDR3 DNA,CDR3 protein
TRBV24-1,NA,NA,TRBJ2-1,TGTGCCACCGCGTTATACAATGAGCAGTTCTTC,CATALYNEQFF
TRBV6-5,NA,once,TRBJ2-5,TGTGCCAGCAGTTACCGACTTACTCAGGATGAGACCCAGTACTTC,CASSYRLTQDETQYF
TRBV6-2/TRBV6-3,TRBD1,NA,TRBJ1-6,TGTGCCAGCAGCCTTGACAGGGACGGAAGCTCCTATAATTCACCCCTCCACTTT,CASSLDRDGSSYNSPLHF
TRBV6-5,TRBD2,NA,TRBJ2-3,TGTGCCAGCACCGTACTAGCGGGGAGTGCAGATACGCAGTATTTT,CASTVLAGSADTQYF
TRBV7-8,TRBD2,NA,TRBJ2-1,TGTGCCAGCAGCTTAAGCCGGACTAGCGGGACTAACCAGTTCTTC,CASSLSRTSGTNQFF
TRBV13,TRBD1,NA,TRBJ2-3,TGTGCCAGCAGCTTAAGGGGACAGGGAGGCACAGATACGCAGTATTTT,CASSLRGQGGTDTQYF
TRBV18,NA,NA,TRBJ2-5,TGTGCCAGCTCACCACGCTTCCCGGCGACAGGCGGACAAGAGACCCAGTACTTC,CASSPRFPATGGQETQYF
TRBV19,TRBD1,NA,TRBJ1-2,TGTGCCAGTAGTTTACCCGGACAGGGTAACTATGGCTACACCTTC,CASSLPGQGNYGYTF
TRBV7-2,NA,NA,TRBJ1-5,TGTGCCAGCAGCTTATTAGGGGCTTTCAATCAGCCCCAGCATTTT,CASSLLGAFNQPQHF
TRBV5-6,NA,NA,TRBJ1-5,TGTGCCAGCAGCTTGGGCGGGACGGGGTCTCTGGCCCAGCATTTT,CASSLGGTGSLAQHF
TRBV9,TRBD2,once,TRBJ2-1,TGTGCCAGCAGCGTGGCACCACTAGCGGGGGGGCCCCATGAGCAGTTCTTC,CASSVAPLAGGPHEQFF
TRBV19,NA,NA,TRBJ2-1,TGTGCCAGTAGTGGGGGAGGATACAATGAGCAGTTCTTC,CASSGGGYNEQFF
TRBV6-6,NA,NA,TRBJ1-5,TGTGCCAGCAGTACCGAGGGGCGTCAGCCCCAGCATTTT,CASSTEGRQPQHF
TRBV7-9,NA,once,TRBJ1-1,TGTGCCAGCAGCTTCGGGGGGCCGGGAAAAGCTTTCTTT,CASSFGGPGKAFF
TRBV6-5,NA,NA,TRBJ1-1,TGTGCCAGCAGTTACCGCGCCAACACTGAAGCTTTCTTT,CASSYRANTEAFF
TRBV15,NA,NA,TRBJ2-3,TGTGCCACCAGCGGGGGGTCAAGTCAGACAGATACGCAGTATTTT,CATSGGSSQTDTQYF
TRBV7-2,NA,NA,TRBJ1-1,TGTGCCAGCAGCTTCTCGGCCTCGAACACTGAAGCTTTCTTT,CASSFSASNTEAFF
TRBV4-2,TRBD1,NA,TRBJ2-3,TGTGCCAGCAGCGGCCGAGGGACAGCTAGCACAGATACGCAGTATTTT,CASSGRGTASTDTQYF
TRBV11-2,NA,NA,TRBJ1-1,TGTGCCAGCAGCTTATGGGGGGGACGGAGAGACACTGAAGCTTTCTTT,CASSLWGGRRDTEAFF
TRBV6-5,NA,NA,TRBJ1-2,TGTGCCAGCAGCACTTACGGACGCTATGGCTACACCTTC,CASSTYGRYGYTF